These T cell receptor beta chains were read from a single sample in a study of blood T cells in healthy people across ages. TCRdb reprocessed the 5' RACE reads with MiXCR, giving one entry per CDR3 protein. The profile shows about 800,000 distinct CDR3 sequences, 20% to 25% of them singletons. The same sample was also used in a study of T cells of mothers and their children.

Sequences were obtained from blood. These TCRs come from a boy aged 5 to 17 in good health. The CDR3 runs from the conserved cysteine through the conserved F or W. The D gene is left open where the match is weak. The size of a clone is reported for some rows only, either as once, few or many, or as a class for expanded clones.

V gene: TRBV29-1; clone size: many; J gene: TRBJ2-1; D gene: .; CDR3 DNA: TGCAGCGTTGCACTAGTTTCCTACAATGAGCAGTTCTTC; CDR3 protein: CSVALVSYNEQFF
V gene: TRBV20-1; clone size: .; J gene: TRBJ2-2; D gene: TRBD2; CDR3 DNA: TGCAGTGCCGAGTCGGGCGGGGGCACCGGGGAGCTGTTTTTT; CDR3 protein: CSAESGGGTGELFF
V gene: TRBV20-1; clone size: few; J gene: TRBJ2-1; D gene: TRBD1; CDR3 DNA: TGCAGTGCTAGTCCGGGACAGTCGCAGTTCTTC; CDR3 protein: CSASPGQSQFF
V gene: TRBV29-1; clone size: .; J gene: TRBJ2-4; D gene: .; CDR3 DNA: TGCAGCGTTGTGGAGGGTGGCAAAAACATTCAGTACTTC; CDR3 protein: CSVVEGGKNIQYF
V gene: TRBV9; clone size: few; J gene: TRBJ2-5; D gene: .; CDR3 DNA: TGTGCCAGCAGTGACAATCATAGGGGGGATCGGCCGGGAGAGACCCAGTACTTC; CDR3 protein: CASSDNHRGDRPGETQYF
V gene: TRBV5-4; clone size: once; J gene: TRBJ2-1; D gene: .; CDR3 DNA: TGTGCCAGCAGCCCTCCCAGGGGACCCTACAATGAGCAGTTCTTC; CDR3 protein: CASSPPRGPYNEQFF
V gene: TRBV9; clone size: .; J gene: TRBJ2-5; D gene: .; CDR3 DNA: TGTGCCAGCAGCCCGCCCTCCACATACCAAGAGACCCAGTACTTC; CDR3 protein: CASSPPSTYQETQYF
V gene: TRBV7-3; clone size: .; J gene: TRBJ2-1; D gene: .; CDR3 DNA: TGTGCCAGCAGCTTAAATGGGGTGGGGTGGGAGGCCTACAATGAGCAGTTCTTC; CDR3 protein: CASSLNGVGWEAYNEQFF
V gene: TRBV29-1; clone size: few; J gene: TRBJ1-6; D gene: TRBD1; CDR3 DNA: TGCAGCGTCCGACGGGACAGTAATTCACCCCTCCACTTT; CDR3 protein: CSVRRDSNSPLHF
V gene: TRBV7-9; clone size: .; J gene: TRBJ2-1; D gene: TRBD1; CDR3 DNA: TGTGCCAGCAGCACCGGGACAGGGCTTAGCGAGCAGTTCTTC; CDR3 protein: CASSTGTGLSEQFF
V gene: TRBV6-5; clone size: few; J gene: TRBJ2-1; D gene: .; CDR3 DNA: TGTGCCAGCAGGCTCGACCCGGGGCATGAGCAGTTCTTC; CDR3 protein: CASRLDPGHEQFF
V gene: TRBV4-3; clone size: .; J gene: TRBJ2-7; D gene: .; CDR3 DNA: TGCGCCAGCAGCCAAGATAAGGACAGCTCCTACGAGCAGTACTTC; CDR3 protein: CASSQDKDSSYEQYF
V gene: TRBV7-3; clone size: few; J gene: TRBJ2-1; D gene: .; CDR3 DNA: TGTGCCAGCAGCTTAAGGGGGGCGGGGGCCAAGTTCTTC; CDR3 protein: CASSLRGAGAKFF
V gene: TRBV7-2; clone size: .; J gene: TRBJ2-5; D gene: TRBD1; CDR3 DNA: TGTGCCAGCAGCTTAGAGGACAGGTCCGGAGAGACCCAGTACTTC; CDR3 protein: CASSLEDRSGETQYF
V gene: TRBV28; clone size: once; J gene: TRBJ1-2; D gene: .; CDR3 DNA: TGTGCCAGCAGTTTAGGGGGCAGGAGGGACTCACTTAACTATGGCTACACCTTC; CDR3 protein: CASSLGGRRDSLNYGYTF
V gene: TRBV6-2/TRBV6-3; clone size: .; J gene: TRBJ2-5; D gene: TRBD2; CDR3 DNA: TGTGCCAGCAGTTACTCGGGACTAGCGGGTATCGAGACCCAGTACTTC; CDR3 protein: CASSYSGLAGIETQYF
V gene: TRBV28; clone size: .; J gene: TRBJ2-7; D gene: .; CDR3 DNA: TGTGCCAGCAGACACAAGGGGGGGTTCTACGAGCAGTACTTC; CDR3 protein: CASRHKGGFYEQYF
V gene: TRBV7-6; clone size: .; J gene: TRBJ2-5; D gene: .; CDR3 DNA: TGTGCCAGCAGCTTATTATCCGGGAGTCACCAAGAGACCCAGTACTTC; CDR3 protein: CASSLLSGSHQETQYF
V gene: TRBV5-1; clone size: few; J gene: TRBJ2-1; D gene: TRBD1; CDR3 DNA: TGCGCCAGCAGCTCCCCACAGACAGGGCTCTACAATGAGCAGTTCTTC; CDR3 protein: CASSSPQTGLYNEQFF
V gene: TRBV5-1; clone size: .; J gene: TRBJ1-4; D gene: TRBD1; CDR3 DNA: TGCGCCAGCAGCTCCGACAGGGGTCAGGGTGAAAAACTGTTTTTT; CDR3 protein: CASSSDRGQGEKLFF
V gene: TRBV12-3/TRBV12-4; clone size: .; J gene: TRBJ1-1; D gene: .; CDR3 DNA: TGTGCCAGCAGTTCTAGGGCCTCGAACACTGAAGCTTTCTTT; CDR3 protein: CASSSRASNTEAFF
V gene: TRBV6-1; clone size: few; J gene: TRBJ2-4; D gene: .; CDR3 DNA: TGTGCCAGCCAGAAAACCGCAGGGGGGGAAAACATTCAGTACTTC; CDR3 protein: CASQKTAGGENIQYF
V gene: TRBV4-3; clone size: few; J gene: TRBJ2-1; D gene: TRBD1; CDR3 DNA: TGCGCCAGCAGCCAGGGGGACAGGGCCTCCTACAATGAGCAGTTCTTC; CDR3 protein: CASSQGDRASYNEQFF
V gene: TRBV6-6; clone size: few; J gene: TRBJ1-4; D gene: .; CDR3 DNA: TGTGCCAGCAGATCACAGGGTGGTGGTGAAAAACTGTTTTTT; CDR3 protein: CASRSQGGGEKLFF
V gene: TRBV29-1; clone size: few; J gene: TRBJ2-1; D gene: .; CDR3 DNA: TGCAGCGTTCTCCGGGGGCCCGATGAGCAGTTCTTC; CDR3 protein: CSVLRGPDEQFF
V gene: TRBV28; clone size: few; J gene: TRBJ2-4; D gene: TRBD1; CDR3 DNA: TGTGCCAGCAGTTCCCGAGACAGGGCGGACATTCAGTACTTC; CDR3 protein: CASSSRDRADIQYF
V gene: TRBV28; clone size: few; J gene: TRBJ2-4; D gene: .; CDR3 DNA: TGTGCCAGCAGTGGGGGGACATCCGATGCCAAAAACATTCAGTACTTC; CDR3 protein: CASSGGTSDAKNIQYF
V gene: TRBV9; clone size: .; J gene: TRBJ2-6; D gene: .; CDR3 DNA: TGTGCCAGCAGCGTACCCGGGGCCAACGTCCTGACTTTC; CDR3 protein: CASSVPGANVLTF
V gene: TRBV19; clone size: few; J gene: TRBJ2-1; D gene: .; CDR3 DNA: TGTGCCACCGCTCTAGCTCCCTACAATGAGCAGTTCTTC; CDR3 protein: CATALAPYNEQFF
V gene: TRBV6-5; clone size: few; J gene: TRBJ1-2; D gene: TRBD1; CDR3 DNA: TGTGCCAGCAGTTACCTGGGACAGTCGACCTATGGCTACACCTTC; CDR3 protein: CASSYLGQSTYGYTF
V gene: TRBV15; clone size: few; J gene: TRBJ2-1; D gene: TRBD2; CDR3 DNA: TGTGCCACCAGCCAGGCGGGGGCCTACAATGAGCAGTTCTTC; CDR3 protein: CATSQAGAYNEQFF
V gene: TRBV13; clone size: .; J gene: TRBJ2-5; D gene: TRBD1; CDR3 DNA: TGTGCCAGCAGCGGAGACAGGGGGCAAGAGACCCAGTACTTC; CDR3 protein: CASSGDRGQETQYF
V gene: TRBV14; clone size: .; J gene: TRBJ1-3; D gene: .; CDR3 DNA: TGTGCCAGCAGCCAAGGAACGGGAGTGGCTAGAAACACCATATATTTT; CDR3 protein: CASSQGTGVARNTIYF
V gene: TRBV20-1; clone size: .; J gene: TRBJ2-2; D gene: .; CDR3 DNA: TGCAGTGCCGCAGGGGACTTCAACACCGGGGAGCTGTTTTTT; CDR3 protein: CSAAGDFNTGELFF
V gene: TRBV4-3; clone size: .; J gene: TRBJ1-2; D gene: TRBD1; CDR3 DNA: TGCGCCAGCAGCCGAACGACAGGGTCGGATGGCTACACCTTC; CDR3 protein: CASSRTTGSDGYTF
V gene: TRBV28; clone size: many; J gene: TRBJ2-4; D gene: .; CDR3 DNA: TGTGCCAGCAGGTCAGGGGCCAAAAACATTCAGTACTTC; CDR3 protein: CASRSGAKNIQYF
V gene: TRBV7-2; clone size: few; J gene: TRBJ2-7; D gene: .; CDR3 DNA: TGTGCCAGCAGCTTAGCCCAGGGGCCCGAGCAGTACTTC; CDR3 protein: CASSLAQGPEQYF
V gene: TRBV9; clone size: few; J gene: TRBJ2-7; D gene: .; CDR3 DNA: TGTGCCAGCAGCCTTGACCCAGGAATCTCCTACGAGCAGTACTTC; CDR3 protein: CASSLDPGISYEQYF
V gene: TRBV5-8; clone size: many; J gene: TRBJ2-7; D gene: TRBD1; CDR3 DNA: TGTGCCAGCAGCTGGACAGGGGGCTCCTACGAGCAGTACTTC; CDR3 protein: CASSWTGGSYEQYF
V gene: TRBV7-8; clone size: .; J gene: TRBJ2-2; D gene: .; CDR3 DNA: TGTGCCAGCAGCAGGGGGGGTTCCCTCCTCACCGGGGAGCTGTTTTTT; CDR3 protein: CASSRGGSLLTGELFF
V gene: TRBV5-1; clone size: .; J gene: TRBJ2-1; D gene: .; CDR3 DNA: TGCGCCAGCAGCTTGGGAGGGTCTCAGGGCTCCTACAATGAGCAGTTCTTC; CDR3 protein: CASSLGGSQGSYNEQFF
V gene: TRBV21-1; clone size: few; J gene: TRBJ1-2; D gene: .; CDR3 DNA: TGTGCCAGCAGCAAAGGGGGGGACTCGTCTAACTATGGCTACACCTTC; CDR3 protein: CASSKGGDSSNYGYTF
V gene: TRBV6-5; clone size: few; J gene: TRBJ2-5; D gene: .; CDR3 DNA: TGTGCCAGCAGTTACGACGGTTTGGAGACCCAGTACTTC; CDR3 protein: CASSYDGLETQYF
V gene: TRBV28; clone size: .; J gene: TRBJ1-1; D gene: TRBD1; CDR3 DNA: TGTGCCAGCAGAACCGGGACAGGGAACGAAGCTTTCTTT; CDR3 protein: CASRTGTGNEAFF
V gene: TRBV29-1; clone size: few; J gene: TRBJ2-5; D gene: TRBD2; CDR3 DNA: TGCAGCGTTAAGGCGCGGGGGGGGGAAGAGACCCAGTACTTC; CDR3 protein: CSVKARGGEETQYF
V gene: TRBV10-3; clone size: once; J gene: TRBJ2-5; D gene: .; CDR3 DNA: TGTGCCATCAGGGCGGGGCAAGAGACCCAGTACTTC; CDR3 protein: CAIRAGQETQYF
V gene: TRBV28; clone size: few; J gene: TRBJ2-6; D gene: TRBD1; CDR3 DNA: TGTGCCAGCAGACATGGGACAGGACCCATCGTCCTGACTTTC; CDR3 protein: CASRHGTGPIVLTF
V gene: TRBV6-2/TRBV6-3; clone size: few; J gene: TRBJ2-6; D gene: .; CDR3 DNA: TGTGCCAGCAGTTCCCAGGGTACTGGGGCCAACGTCCTGACTTTC; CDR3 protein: CASSSQGTGANVLTF
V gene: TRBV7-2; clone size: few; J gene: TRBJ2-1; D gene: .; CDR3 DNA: TGTGCCAGCAGCCCCCCAGCCGCCAATGAGCAGTTCTTC; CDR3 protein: CASSPPAANEQFF
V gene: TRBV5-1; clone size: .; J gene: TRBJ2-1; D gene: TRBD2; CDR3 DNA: TGCGCCAGCAGGGAGATAGCGGGATATAATGAGCAGTTCTTC; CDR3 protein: CASREIAGYNEQFF
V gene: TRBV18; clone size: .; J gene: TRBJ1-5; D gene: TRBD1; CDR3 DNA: TGTGCCAGCTCACCACTGGGACAGGGGGGAGTCCAGCCCCAGCATTTT; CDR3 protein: CASSPLGQGGVQPQHF
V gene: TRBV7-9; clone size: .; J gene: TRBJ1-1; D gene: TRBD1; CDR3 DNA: TGTGCCAGCAGCCCAATCGAGGCGGACAGGGGGTCGAACACTGAAGCTTTCTTT; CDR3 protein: CASSPIEADRGSNTEAFF
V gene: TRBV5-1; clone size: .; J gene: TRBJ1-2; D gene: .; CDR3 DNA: TGCGCCAGCAGCGCAGACCTAGGACTCTATGGCTACACCTTC; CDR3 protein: CASSADLGLYGYTF
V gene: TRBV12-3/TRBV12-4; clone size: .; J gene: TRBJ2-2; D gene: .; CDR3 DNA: TGTGCCAGCAGTCCCTGGGCCCAGAACACCGGGGAGCTGTTTTTT; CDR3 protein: CASSPWAQNTGELFF